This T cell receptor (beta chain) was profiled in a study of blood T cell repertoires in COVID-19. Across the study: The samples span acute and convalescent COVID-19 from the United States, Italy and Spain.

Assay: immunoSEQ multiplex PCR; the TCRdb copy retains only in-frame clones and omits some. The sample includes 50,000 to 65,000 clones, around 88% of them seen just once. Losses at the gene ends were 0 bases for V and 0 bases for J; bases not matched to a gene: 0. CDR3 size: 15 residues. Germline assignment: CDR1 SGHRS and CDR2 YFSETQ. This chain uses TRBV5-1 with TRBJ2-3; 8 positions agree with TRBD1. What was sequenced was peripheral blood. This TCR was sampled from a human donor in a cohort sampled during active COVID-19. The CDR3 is CASSLGQGSTDTQYF. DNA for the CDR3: TGCGCCAGCAGCTTGGGACAGGGGAGCACAGATACGCAGTATTTT. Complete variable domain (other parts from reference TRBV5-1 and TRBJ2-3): KAGVTQTPRYLIKTRGQQVTLSCSPISGHRSVSWYQQTPGQGLQFLFEYFSETQRNKGNFPGRFSGRQFSNSRSEMNVSTLELGDSALYLCASSLGQGSTDTQYFGPGTRLTVL.